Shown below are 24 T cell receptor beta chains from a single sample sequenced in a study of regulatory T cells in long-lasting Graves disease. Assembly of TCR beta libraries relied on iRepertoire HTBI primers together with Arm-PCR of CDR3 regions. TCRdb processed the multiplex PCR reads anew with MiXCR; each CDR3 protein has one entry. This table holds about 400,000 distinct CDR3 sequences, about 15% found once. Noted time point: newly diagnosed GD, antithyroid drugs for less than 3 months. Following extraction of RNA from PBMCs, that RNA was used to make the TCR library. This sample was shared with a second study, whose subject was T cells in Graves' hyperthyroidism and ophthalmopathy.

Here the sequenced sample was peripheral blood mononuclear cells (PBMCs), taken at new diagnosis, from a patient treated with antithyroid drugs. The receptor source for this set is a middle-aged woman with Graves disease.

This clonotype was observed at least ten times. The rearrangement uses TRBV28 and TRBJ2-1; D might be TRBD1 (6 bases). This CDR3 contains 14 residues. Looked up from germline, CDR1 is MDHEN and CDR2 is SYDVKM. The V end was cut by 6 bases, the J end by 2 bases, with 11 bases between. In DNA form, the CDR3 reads TGTGCCAGCAGATTAGGGGGAACCTACAATGAGCAGTTCTTC. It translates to CASRLGGTYNEQFF.

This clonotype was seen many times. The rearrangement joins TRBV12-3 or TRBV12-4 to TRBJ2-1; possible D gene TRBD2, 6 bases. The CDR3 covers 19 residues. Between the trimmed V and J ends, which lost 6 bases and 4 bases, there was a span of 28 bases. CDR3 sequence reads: CASSRKPPGTYDQYNEQFF. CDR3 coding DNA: TGTGCCAGCAGCCGCAAACCCCCCGGGACTTACGACCAATACAATGAGCAGTTCTTC.

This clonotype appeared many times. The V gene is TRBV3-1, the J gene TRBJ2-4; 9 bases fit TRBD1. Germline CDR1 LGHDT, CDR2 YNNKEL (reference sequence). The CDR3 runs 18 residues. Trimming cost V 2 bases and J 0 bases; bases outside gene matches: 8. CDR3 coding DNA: TGTGCCAGCAGCCAATTGCCCGGGACAGGGCTAGCCAAAAACATTCAGTACTTC. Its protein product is CASSQLPGTGLAKNIQYF.

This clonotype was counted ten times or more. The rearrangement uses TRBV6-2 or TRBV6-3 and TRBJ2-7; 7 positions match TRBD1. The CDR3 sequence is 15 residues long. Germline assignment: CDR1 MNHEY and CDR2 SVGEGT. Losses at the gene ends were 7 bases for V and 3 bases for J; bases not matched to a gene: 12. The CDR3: CASNTPRQGRYEQYF. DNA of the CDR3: TGTGCCAGCAACACACCACGACAGGGCCGCTACGAGCAGTACTTC.

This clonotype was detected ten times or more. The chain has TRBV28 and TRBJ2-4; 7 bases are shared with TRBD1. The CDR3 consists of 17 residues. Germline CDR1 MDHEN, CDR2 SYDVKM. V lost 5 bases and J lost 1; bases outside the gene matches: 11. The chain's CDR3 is CASSESMGTAAKNIQYF. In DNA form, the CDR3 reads TGTGCCAGCAGTGAAAGCATGGGGACAGCCGCCAAAAACATTCAGTACTTC.

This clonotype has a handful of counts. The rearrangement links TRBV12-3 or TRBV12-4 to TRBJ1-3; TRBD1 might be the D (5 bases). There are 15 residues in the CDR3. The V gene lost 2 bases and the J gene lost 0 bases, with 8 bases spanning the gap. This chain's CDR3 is CASSLKGFSGNTIYF. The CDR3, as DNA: TGTGCCAGCAGTTTAAAGGGGTTCTCTGGAAACACCATATATTTT.

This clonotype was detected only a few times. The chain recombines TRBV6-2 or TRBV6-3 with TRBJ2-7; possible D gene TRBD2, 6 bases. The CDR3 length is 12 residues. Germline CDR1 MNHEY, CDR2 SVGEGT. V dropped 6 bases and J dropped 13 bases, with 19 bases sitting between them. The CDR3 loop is CASSEPETSEYF. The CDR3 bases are TGTGCCAGCAGCGAGCCCGAGACTAGTGAATACTTC.

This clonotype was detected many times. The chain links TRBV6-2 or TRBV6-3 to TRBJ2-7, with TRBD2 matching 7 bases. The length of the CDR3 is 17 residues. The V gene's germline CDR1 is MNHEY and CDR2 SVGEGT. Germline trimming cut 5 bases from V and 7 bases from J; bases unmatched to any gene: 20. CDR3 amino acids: CASSDLAWRAGPGEQYF. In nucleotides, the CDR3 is TGTGCCAGCAGTGACCTCGCGTGGAGAGCGGGACCTGGGGAGCAGTACTTC.

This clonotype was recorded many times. CDR3 nucleotide sequence: TGCAGCGTTGAAGATCGGGGGGGCCCTAGCACAGATACGCAGTATTTT. It specifies CSVEDRGGPSTDTQYF. The chain combines TRBV29-1 with TRBJ2-3, with 8 bases that match TRBD2. CDR1 and CDR2 from the germline V gene are SQVTM and ANQGSEA. With 0 bases clipped from V and 0 bases from J, the junction kept 5 bases outside the gene matches. The CDR3 runs to 16 residues.

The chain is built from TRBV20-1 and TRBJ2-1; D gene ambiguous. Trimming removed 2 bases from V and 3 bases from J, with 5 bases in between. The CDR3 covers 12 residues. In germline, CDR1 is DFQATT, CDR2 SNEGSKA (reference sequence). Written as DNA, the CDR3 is TGCAGTGCTAGACCTATCTACAATGAGCAGTTCTTC. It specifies CSARPIYNEQFF.

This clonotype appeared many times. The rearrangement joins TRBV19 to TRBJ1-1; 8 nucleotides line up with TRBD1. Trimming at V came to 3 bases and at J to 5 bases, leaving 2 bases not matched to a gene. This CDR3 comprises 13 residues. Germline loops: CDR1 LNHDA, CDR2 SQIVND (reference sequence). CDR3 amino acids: CASSIGQGTEAFF. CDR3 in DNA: TGTGCCAGTAGTATCGGACAGGGTACTGAAGCTTTCTTT.

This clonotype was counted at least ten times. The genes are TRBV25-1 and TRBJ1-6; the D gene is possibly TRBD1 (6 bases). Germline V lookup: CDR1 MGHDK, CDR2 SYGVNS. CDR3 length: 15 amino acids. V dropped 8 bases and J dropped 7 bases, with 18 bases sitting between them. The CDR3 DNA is TGTGCCAGCGCGTCTGGGGGGACATCGAATTCACCCCTCCACTTT. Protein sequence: CASASGGTSNSPLHF.

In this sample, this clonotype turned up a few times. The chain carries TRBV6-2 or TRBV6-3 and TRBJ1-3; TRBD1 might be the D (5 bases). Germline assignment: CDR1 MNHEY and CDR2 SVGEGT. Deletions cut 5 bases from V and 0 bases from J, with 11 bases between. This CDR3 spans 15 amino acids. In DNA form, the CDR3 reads TGTGCCAGCAGTCAGGGACTGACCTCTGGAAACACCATATATTTT. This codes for CASSQGLTSGNTIYF.

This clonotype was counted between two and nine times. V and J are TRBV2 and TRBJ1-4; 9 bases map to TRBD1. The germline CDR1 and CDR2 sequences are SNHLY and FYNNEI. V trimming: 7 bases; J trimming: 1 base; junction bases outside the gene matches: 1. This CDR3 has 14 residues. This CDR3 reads CASNRGRTNEKLFF. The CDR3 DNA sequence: TGTGCCAGCAACAGGGGGCGAACTAATGAAAAACTGTTTTTT.

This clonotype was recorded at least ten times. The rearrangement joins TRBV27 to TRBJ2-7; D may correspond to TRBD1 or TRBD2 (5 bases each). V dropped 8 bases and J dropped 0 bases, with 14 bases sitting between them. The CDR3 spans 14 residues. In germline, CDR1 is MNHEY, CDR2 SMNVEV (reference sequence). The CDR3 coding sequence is TGTGCCAGCTCCAGAACGGGGCTCTCCTACGAGCAGTACTTC. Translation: CASSRTGLSYEQYF.

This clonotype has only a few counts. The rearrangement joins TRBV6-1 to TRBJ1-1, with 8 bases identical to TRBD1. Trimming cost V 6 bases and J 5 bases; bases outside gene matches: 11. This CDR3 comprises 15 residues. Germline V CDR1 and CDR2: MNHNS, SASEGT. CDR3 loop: CASSKNQGAWTEAFF. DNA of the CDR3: TGTGCCAGCAGCAAGAACCAGGGGGCATGGACTGAAGCTTTCTTT.

DNA for the CDR3: TGTGCCAGCAGTGAATACAGGGAGTATTCACCCCTCCACTTT. Translating it yields CASSEYREYSPLHF. The chain is built from TRBV25-1 and TRBJ1-6, with a weak D call TRBD1 (5 bases). Germline V CDR1 and CDR2: MGHDK, SYGVNS. Trimming removed 0 bases from V and 8 bases from J, with 8 bases in between. The CDR3 covers 14 residues.

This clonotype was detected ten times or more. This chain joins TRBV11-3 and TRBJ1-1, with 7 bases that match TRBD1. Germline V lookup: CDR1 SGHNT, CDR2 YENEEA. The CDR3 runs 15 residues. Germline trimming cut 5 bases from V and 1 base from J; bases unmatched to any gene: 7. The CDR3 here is CASSPRDRGNTEAFF. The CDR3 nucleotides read TGTGCCAGCAGCCCGAGGGACAGAGGGAACACTGAAGCTTTCTTT.

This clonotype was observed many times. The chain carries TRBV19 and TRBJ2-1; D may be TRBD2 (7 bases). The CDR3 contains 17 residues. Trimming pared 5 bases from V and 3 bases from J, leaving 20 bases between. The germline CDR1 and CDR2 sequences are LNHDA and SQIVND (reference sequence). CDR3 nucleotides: TGTGCCAGTAGTGGAACGTACAGGGAGGGCTTCTACAATGAGCAGTTCTTC. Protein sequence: CASSGTYREGFYNEQFF.

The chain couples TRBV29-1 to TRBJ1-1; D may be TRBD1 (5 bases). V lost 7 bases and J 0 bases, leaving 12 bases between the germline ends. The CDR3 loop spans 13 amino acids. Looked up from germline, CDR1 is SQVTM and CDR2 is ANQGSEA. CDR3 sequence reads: CSAPGDLNTEAFF. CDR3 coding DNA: TGCAGCGCACCCGGGGACTTGAACACTGAAGCTTTCTTT.

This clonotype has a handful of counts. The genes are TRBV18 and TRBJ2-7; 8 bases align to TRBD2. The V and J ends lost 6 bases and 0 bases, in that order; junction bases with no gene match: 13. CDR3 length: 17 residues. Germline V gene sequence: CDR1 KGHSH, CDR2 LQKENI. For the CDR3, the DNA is TGTGCCAGCTCCAAGGGGGGAGCGGGAGAGATCTCCTACGAGCAGTACTTC. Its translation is CASSKGGAGEISYEQYF.

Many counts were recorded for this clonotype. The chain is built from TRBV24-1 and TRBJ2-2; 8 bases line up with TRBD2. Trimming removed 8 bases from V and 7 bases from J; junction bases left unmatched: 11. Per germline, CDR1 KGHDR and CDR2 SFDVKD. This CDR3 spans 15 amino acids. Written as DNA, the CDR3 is TGTGCCACCACACCCAGCGGGAGCGGAATCGGGGAGCTGTTTTTT. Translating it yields CATTPSGSGIGELFF.

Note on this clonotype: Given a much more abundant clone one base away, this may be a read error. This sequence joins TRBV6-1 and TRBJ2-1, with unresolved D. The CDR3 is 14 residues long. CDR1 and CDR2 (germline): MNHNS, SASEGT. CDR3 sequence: CASSKPPGANEQSF. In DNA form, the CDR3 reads TGTGCCAGCAGTAAGCCACCCGGAGCGAATGAGCAGTCCTTC.

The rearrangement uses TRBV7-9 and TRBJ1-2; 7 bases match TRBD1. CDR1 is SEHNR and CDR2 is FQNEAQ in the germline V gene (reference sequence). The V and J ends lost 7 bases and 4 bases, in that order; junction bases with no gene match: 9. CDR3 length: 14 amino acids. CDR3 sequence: CASTGQQGSYGYTF. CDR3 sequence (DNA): TGTGCCAGCACGGGACAGCAAGGGAGCTATGGCTACACCTTC.